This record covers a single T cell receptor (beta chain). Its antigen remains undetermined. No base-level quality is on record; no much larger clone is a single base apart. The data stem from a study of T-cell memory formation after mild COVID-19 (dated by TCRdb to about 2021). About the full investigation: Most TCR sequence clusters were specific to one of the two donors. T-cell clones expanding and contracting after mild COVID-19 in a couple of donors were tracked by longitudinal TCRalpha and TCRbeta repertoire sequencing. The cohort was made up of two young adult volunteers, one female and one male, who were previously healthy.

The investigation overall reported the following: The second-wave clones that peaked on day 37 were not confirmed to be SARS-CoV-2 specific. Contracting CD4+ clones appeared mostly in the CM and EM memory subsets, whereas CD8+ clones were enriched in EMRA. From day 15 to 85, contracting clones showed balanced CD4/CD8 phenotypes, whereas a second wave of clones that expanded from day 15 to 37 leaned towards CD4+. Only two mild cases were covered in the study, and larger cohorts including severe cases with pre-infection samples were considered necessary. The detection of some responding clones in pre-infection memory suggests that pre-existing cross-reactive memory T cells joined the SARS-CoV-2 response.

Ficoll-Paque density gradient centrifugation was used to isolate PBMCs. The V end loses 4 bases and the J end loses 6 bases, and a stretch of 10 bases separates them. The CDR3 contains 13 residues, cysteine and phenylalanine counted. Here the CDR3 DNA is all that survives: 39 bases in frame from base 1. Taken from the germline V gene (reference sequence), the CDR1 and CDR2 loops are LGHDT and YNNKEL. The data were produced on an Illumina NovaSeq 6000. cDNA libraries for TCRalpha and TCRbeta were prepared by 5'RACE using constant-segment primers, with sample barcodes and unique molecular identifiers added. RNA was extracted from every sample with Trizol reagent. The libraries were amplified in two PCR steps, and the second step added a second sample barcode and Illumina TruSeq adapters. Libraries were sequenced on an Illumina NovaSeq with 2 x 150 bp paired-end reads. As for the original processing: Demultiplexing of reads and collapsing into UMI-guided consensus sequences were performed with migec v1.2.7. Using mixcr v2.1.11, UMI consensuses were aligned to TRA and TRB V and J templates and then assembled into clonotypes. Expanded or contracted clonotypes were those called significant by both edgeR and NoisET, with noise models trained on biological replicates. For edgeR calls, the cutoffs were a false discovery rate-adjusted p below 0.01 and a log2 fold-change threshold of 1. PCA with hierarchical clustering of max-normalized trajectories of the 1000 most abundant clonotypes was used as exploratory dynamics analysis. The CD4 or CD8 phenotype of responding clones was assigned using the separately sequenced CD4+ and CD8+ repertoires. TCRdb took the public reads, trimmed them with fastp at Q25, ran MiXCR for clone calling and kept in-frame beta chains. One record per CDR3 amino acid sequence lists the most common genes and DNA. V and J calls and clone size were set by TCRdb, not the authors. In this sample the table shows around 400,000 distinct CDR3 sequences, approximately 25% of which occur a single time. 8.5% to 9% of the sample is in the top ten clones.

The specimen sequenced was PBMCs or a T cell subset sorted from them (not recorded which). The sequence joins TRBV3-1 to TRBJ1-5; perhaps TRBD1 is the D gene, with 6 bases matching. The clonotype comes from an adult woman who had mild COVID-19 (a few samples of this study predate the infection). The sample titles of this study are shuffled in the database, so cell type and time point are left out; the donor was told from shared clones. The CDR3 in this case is CASSRTETQPQHF. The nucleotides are TGTGCCAGCAGCCGGACAGAAACTCAGCCCCAGCATTTT.